This is a list of T cell receptor beta chains from one sample in a study of T cell repertoires in cytomegalovirus infection. In TCRdb, the reads were re-called with MiXCR into one record per CDR3 protein. The sample records about 340,000 distinct CDR3 sequences, about 28% being singletons. Which antigens these TCRs recognize remains unknown. Sequencing was performed on cultured PBMCs, taken from culture after CMV antigen stimulation. The receptors come from a human donor in good health (CMV status not recorded). Some clones in this sample may be carry-over from other donors' samples. Each CDR3 is given with its conserved first and last residue.

>TRBV20-1
CSASVIAGPSYNEQFF
>TRBV25-1
CASSERVAATGSQYF
>TRBV6-1
CAISERINSPLHF
>TRBV7-8
CASSFKRDRETQYF
>TRBV11-1
CASSFPNTEAFF
>TRBV7-2
CASSSPGTRETYDTGELFF
>TRBV6-1
CASSPSGDTQYF
>TRBV20-1
CSQGFRGYGYTF
>TRBV3-1
CASRSVNTEAFF
>TRBV6-2/TRBV6-3
CASSHDKDLFAGNTIYF
>TRBV20-1
CSAPDPATDTQYF
>TRBV4-1
CASSRGQIFSGNTIYF
>TRBV20-1
CSARPENRGDQPQHF
>TRBV3-1
CASSQYQVNTEAFF
>TRBV20-1
CSAEYPGQGYEQYF
>TRBV6-2/TRBV6-3
CASSIGTTFWETQYF
>TRBV15
CATSSAGGGPVDTQYF
>TRBV7-2
CASSPTVSTDTQYF
>TRBV25-1
CASSDESVNTEAFF
>TRBV10-3
CAISDPRARGTEAFF
>TRBV6-1
CASSRRGTYNEQFF
>TRBV12-3/TRBV12-4
CASSLFEAFF
>TRBV29-1
CSAVGGTGTTGTEAFF
>TRBV4-1
CASSPHSGLNTEAFF
>TRBV9
CASSVGSSQPQHF
>TRBV18
CASSPGQGPGEQYF
>TRBV20-1
CSAEGTSGVPGELFF
>TRBV2
CASSEVRGQAPTEAFF
>TRBV10-3
CAISEYIYNEQFF
>TRBV7-3
CASSLETGGGTEAFF
>TRBV7-2
CASSREWPPYNEQFF
>TRBV18
CASSQQGAEKLFF
>TRBV7-9
CASSLDRGQGGTEAFF
>TRBV5-1
CASSLVGAGTNNEQFF
>TRBV19
CASSFSGTSDNEQFF
>TRBV4-2
CASSQIWGNTEAFF
>TRBV28
CASSLFVGKLFF
>TRBV7-2
CASSRPDGAHNEQFF
>TRBV6-1
CASRPEWTTEAFF
>TRBV20-1
CSAREMSGANVLTF
>TRBV20-1
CSASGIEALTGEQFF
>TRBV19
CASIRGGTGELFF
>TRBV28
CASSSLAEPRDTQYF
>TRBV19
CASSSPRDSGRGKLFF
>TRBV7-8
CASSRQGGNYGYTF
>TRBV6-6
CASSYGQGGYNEQFF
>TRBV7-9
CASSLVVTSAWQTQYF
>TRBV27
CASSLGRLPGVSPLHF
>TRBV15
CATSRTGTSGMKGYEQYF
>TRBV12-3/TRBV12-4
CASSLGWDRGSYNEQFF
>TRBV7-2
CASSPPTPNYNEQFF
>TRBV7-2
CASGWRGPLSGANVLTF
>TRBV6-1
CASKPDSTNQPQHF
>TRBV27
CASSFLRGQGADFYNSPLHF
>TRBV20-1
CSAVPAGTRAGNEQFF
>TRBV12-3/TRBV12-4
CASSYLAGGTGELFF
>TRBV4-1
CASGVGAGRSLHF